This T cell receptor beta chain was identified in a study of human T cells and chemical hapten exposure. Overall study results and limits: Expanded TCRs produced significantly more large CDR3 similarity clusters than controls did.

One entry per CDR3 protein results from TCRdb running MiXCR on the RACE reads. The table records around 300,000 distinct CDR3 sequences, about 7% of them present only once. Trimming pared 4 bases from V and 0 bases from J, leaving 7 bases between. CDR3 length equals 14 residues. CDR1 and CDR2 from the germline V gene are SGHTA and FQGNSA. Specified time point: patch test 1, 2 weeks after DPC sensitization. The treatment is: therapeutic diphenylcyclopropenone sensitization with weekly scalp DPC. RNA extraction used unfractionated whole blood as the source of total RNA. On this clonotype: What it binds is not known.

The input for sequencing was whole blood, taken in connection with sensitization to the hapten diphenylcyclopropenone (DPC). The genes are TRBV7-2 and TRBJ1-3; D call uncertain. This receptor was identified in a woman between 18 and 29 years old with alopecia areata. Some clones in this sample may be carry-over from other donors' samples. CDR3 loop: CASSWRSSGNTIYF. Here the CDR3 DNA reads TGTGCCAGCAGCTGGAGGAGCTCTGGAAACACCATATATTTT.